What follows are 30 T cell receptor beta chains derived from one specimen sequenced in a study of beta chain features in type 1 diabetes. Sequencing targeted expressed TCRB transcripts, as all isolated RNA had been reverse transcribed. The method was immunoSEQ multiplex PCR; TCRdb's version includes in-frame clones alone and lacks a portion of them. The sample contains a few hundred thousand clones, roughly 16% of which appear only once. The sample was naive CD4+ T cells from blood. The receptors were gathered from a woman under 30 in good health.

This sequence joins TRBV2 and TRBJ2-1, with 10 bases matching TRBD2. Germline V lookup: CDR1 SNHLY, CDR2 FYNNEI. Losses at the gene ends were 6 bases for V and 7 bases for J; bases not matched to a gene: 6. This CDR3 comprises 14 residues. The CDR3 DNA sequence: TGTGCCAGCAGGGTAGCGGGAGGCTTTAATGAGCAGTTCTTC. Its translation: CASRVAGGFNEQFF. Looking up the rest from reference TRBV2 and TRBJ2-1 gives the full variable domain: EPEVTQTPSHQVTQMGQEVILRCVPISNHLYFYWYRQILGQKVEFLVSFYNNEISEKSEIFDDQFSVERPDGSNFTLKIRSTKLEDSAMYFCASRVAGGFNEQFFGPGTRLTVL.

CDR3 nucleotides: TGTGCCAGCAGCTTAGGGCGTCTAGCGGGAGGGGAGACCCAGTACTTC. It encodes CASSLGRLAGGETQYF. The chain is built from TRBV7-2 and TRBJ2-5, with 12 bases lining up with TRBD2. The trim removed 1 base at V and 5 bases at J, leaving 5 bases unmatched. From germline, CDR1 is SGHTA and CDR2 FQGNSA. The CDR3 is 16 residues long.

Only a few counts were recorded for this clone. The V and J genes are TRBV9 and TRBJ2-3; 9 nucleotides agree with TRBD2. Germline CDR1 SGDLS, CDR2 YYNGEE. After removal of 3 bases from V and 6 bases from J, the junction contained 5 bases not matched to a gene. This CDR3 region has 14 residues. This CDR3 is CASSGPGTSDTQYF. The CDR3 nucleotides are TGTGCCAGCAGCGGACCCGGGACTAGCGATACGCAGTATTTT.

The chain couples TRBV28 to TRBJ2-7; D is possibly TRBD2 (6 bases). Deletions cut 3 bases from V and 6 bases from J, with 18 bases between. CDR1 is MDHEN, CDR2 SYDVKM, per germline. The CDR3 has 15 residues. The CDR3 protein is CASSFRVRGVREQYF. The CDR3 DNA reads as TGTGCCAGCAGTTTCCGGGTCCGCGGGGTTCGCGAGCAGTACTTC.

This clone was seen more than once but under ten times. This chain connects TRBV21-1 to TRBJ2-7; the D call TRBD1 from the table was never checked on the DNA. TRBV21-1 is a documented pseudogene. The CDR3 has 16 residues. In DNA, the CDR3 is TGTGCCAGCAGCAAACGGACGGGACAGGCTTCCTACGAGCAGTACTTC. This sequence encodes CASSKRTGQASYEQYF.

This rearrangement joins TRBV29-1 to TRBJ1-2, with D perhaps matching TRBD1 (6 bases). Germline values: CDR1 SQVTM, CDR2 ANQGSEA. The V end was cut by 0 bases, the J end by 2 bases, with 10 bases between. This CDR3 contains 14 residues. This CDR3 reads CSVEEVQGNYGYTF. The DNA for the CDR3 is TGCAGCGTTGAAGAGGTCCAGGGGAACTATGGCTACACCTTC.

CDR3 DNA sequence: TGTGCCAGCAGTGGGGCAGCCAATGAGCAGTTCTTC. Its translation is CASSGAANEQFF. The rearrangement joins TRBV2 to TRBJ2-1; unclear D gene. With 4 bases removed from V and 6 bases from J, the gap between germline ends came to 7 bases. CDR3 length: 12 amino acids. Germline loops: CDR1 SNHLY, CDR2 FYNNEI.

This sequence joins TRBV7-2 and TRBJ1-1; TRBD1 agrees at 7 bases. CDR1 is SGHTA and CDR2 is FQGNSA in the germline V gene. V shed 4 bases and J 4 bases; nucleotides not matched to a gene: 6. This CDR3 spans 14 amino acids. The CDR3: CASSSQGYGTEAFF. In nucleotides, the CDR3 is TGTGCCAGCAGCTCACAGGGGTATGGCACTGAAGCTTTCTTT.

The chain uses TRBV6-6 and TRBJ1-5; the D gene is possibly TRBD1 (6 bases). V was clipped by 7 bases and J by 2 bases, with 18 bases between them. The CDR3 is 16 amino acids. Germline values: CDR1 MNHNY, CDR2 SVGAGI (reference sequence). The chain's CDR3 is CASTTTGGPRNQPQHF. CDR3 DNA: TGTGCCAGCACTACTACGGGGGGGCCTCGCAATCAGCCCCAGCATTTT.

This clone turned up a few times. The chain joins TRBV7-9 to TRBJ2-3; 8 bases map to TRBD2. The CDR3 spans 15 residues. J gave up 1 base and V 11 bases, and 11 bases lay outside the gene matches. Germline V gene sequence: CDR1 SEHNR, CDR2 FQNEAQ (reference sequence). CDR3 DNA sequence: TGTGCCGTTTTCGAGAGGCGGGAGGGCACAGATACGCAGTATTTT. Translating it yields CAVFERREGTDTQYF.

This clone was seen a handful of times. V gene TRBV4-2 combines with J gene TRBJ1-2, with D possibly matching TRBD1 (6 bases). There are 15 residues in the CDR3. The germline CDR1 and CDR2 sequences are LGHNA and YNFKEQ. V was trimmed by 4 bases and J by 0 bases, leaving 12 bases between them. CDR3 nucleotide sequence: TGTGCCAGCAGCCCGGACAGACAAACTAACTATGGCTACACCTTC. Its protein is CASSPDRQTNYGYTF.

The J gene is TRBJ2-4, the V gene TRBV6-5; 7 bases fit TRBD2. Trimming at V came to 1 base and at J to 7 bases, leaving 7 bases not matched to a gene. The CDR3 sequence is 15 residues long. CDR1 is MNHEY, CDR2 SVGAGI, per germline. CDR3 region: CASSYLASGENIQYF. For the CDR3, the DNA is TGTGCCAGCAGTTACTTGGCTAGCGGTGAGAACATTCAGTACTTC.

The CDR3 nucleotides read TGTGCCAGCAGCTTACCTTTTGCGGGGCTGACACAGTTCTTC. Amino acid sequence: CASSLPFAGLTQFF. The genes are TRBV7-9 and TRBJ2-1, with a tentative D call TRBD2 (6 bases). V was clipped by 2 bases and J by 13 bases, with 18 bases between them. Germline V CDR1 and CDR2: SEHNR, FQNEAQ (reference sequence). The CDR3 spans 14 residues.

CDR3 protein: CSVGKRGLREQYF. CDR3 nucleotides: TGCAGCGTTGGAAAAAGAGGGCTACGAGAGCAGTACTTC. The chain links TRBV29-1 to TRBJ2-7; perhaps TRBD2 as D (5 bases). CDR3 length: 13 residues. Germline CDR1 is SQVTM and CDR2 is ANQGSEA. Trimming took off 4 bases at V and 7 bases at J, with 17 bases between the two ends.

J is TRBJ2-6 and V is TRBV28; possible D gene TRBD2, 6 bases. There are 16 residues in the CDR3. Germline V gene sequence: CDR1 MDHEN, CDR2 SYDVKM. V was pared by 5 bases and J by 0 bases, with 11 bases between. The CDR3: CASSPLRGSGANVLTF. DNA of the CDR3: TGTGCCAGCAGTCCGCTGCGGGGCTCTGGGGCCAACGTCCTGACTTTC. The variable domain in full, with the rest retrieved from reference TRBV28 and TRBJ2-6, is DVKVTQSSRYLVKRTGEKVFLECVQDMDHENMFWYRQDPGLGLRLIYFSYDVKMKEKGDIPEGYSVSREKKERFSLILESASTNQTSMYLCASSPLRGSGANVLTFGAGSRLTVL.

A few counts support this clone. This chain connects TRBV7-2 to TRBJ1-5, with D possibly TRBD1 on 6 matching bases. Germline V gene lookup returns CDR1 SGHTA and CDR2 FQGNSA. The CDR3 totals 14 residues. The ends were cut back, 6 bases at V and 6 bases at J, with 15 bases in the middle. CDR3 sequence reads: CASRGGDIRQPQHF. Here the CDR3 DNA reads TGTGCCAGCAGGGGGGGGGACATTCGTCAGCCCCAGCATTTT.

This clone was found a few times. The chain is built from TRBV30 and TRBJ2-7; TRBD1 matches at 7 bases. J lost 7 bases, V lost 2 bases, and 8 bases had no gene match. This CDR3 contains 13 residues. CDR1 is GTSNPN and CDR2 is SVGIG in the germline V gene (reference sequence). The CDR3 is CAWSPRTGGEQYF. In nucleotides, the CDR3 is TGTGCCTGGAGTCCAAGGACAGGAGGAGAGCAGTACTTC.

The V call is TRBV29-1, the J call TRBJ2-7, with 11 bases aligning to TRBD2. Germline loops: CDR1 SQVTM, CDR2 ANQGSEA. The CDR3 is made up of 15 amino acids. V gave up 0 bases and J gave up 2 bases; unmatched junction bases: 3. As DNA, the CDR3 is TGCAGCGTTGAAGATCCACTAGCGGGGGCCTACGAGCAGTACTTC. Amino acid sequence: CSVEDPLAGAYEQYF.

Worth noting for this clone: Compared with germline, one end of the junction differs, possibly owing to a read error. This chain connects TRBV27 to TRBJ2-4; no clear D. This CDR3 is built from 20 residues. Germline V CDR1 and CDR2: MNHEY, SMNVEV (reference sequence). DNA of the CDR3: TGTGCCAGCAGTCTATCGACTGGCGCCCTATCTCCTTTGGCCAAAAACATTCAGTACTTC. Its protein is CASSLSTGALSPLAKNIQYF.

The chain joins TRBV7-2 to TRBJ1-5; 9 nucleotides match TRBD1. Germline values: CDR1 SGHTA, CDR2 FQGNSA. The junction had 3 bases not matched to a gene; V was cut back by 3 bases and J by 3 bases. This CDR3 is 15 amino acids long. In nucleotides, the CDR3 is TGTGCCAGCAGCTTCGGGACAGGGATCAATCAGCCCCAGCATTTT. This gives the protein CASSFGTGINQPQHF. Filled out from reference TRBV7-2 and TRBJ1-5, the complete variable domain reads GAGVSQSPSNKVTEKGKDVELRCDPISGHTALYWYRQSLGQGLEFLIYFQGNSAPDKSGLPSDRFSAERTGGSVSTLTIQRTQQEDSAVYLCASSFGTGINQPQHFGDGTRLSIL.

This chain connects TRBV5-6 to TRBJ2-2; 8 bases align to TRBD1. The CDR3 runs 15 residues. Looked up from germline, CDR1 is SGHDT and CDR2 is YYEEEE. J was trimmed by 7 bases and V by 3 bases; bases with no gene match: 8. CDR3 bases: TGTGCCAGCAGCTCCACAGGGGGAACTAACGGGGAGCTGTTTTTT. It specifies CASSSTGGTNGELFF.

This clone was picked up a small number of times. This chain joins TRBV10-3 and TRBJ1-1; D is unclear. Germline V gene data show CDR1 as ENHRY and CDR2 as SYGVKD. Trimming pared 3 bases from V and 7 bases from J, leaving 6 bases between. The CDR3 runs to 11 residues. Here the CDR3 DNA reads TGTGCCATCAGTGACCACGGTGAAGCTTTCTTT. Amino acids: CAISDHGEAFF.

This clone showed up just a few times. For the CDR3, the DNA is TGTGCCAGCAGCTCGGGACTAGCGGGAGGGCTCACATCTAAGCAGTACTTC. Protein product: CASSSGLAGGLTSKQYF. This chain links TRBV13 with TRBJ2-7; 16 bases match TRBD2. The germline V gene has CDR1 PRHDT and CDR2 FYEKMQ (reference sequence). This CDR3 is 17 amino acids long. V trimming: 4 bases; J trimming: 8 bases; junction bases outside the gene matches: 11.

The chain employs TRBV10-2 and TRBJ2-1, with TRBD2 matching over 10 bases. The trim removed 6 bases at V and 6 bases at J, leaving 5 bases unmatched. Germline loops: CDR1 WSHSY, CDR2 SAAADI. The CDR3 is 14 amino acids. The CDR3 nucleotides read TGCGCCAGCAGAGAAAGCGGGAGGGTCAATGAGCAGTTCTTC. Protein product: CASRESGRVNEQFF.

The chain combines TRBV30 with TRBJ1-1; 7 bases align to TRBD1. This CDR3 is built from 11 residues. Germline V gene lookup returns CDR1 GTSNPN and CDR2 SVGIG (reference sequence). V lost 5 bases to trimming and J lost 8 bases; unmatched junction nucleotides: 5. The CDR3 DNA reads TGTGCCTGGTCCCGGGACAGAGAAGCTTTCTTT. It translates to CAWSRDREAFF.

This clone was seen only a few times. The chain joins TRBV6-5 to TRBJ2-1; 7 bases align to TRBD1. V shed 6 bases, J shed 10 bases, and the junction held 6 bases outside the gene matches. Germline CDR1 is MNHEY and CDR2 is SVGAGI. This CDR3 is 12 amino acids long. Written as DNA, the CDR3 is TGTGCCAGCAGCCCTCCGACAGGGGAGCAGTTCTTC. Translation gives CASSPPTGEQFF.

This clone was found a few times. This chain links TRBV28 with TRBJ2-3; TRBD2 agrees at 11 bases. From germline, CDR1 is MDHEN and CDR2 SYDVKM. The V and J ends lost 6 bases and 6 bases, in that order; junction bases with no gene match: 8. This CDR3 is built from 15 residues. CDR3 residues: CASSVTSGNWDTQYF. The CDR3 bases are TGTGCCAGCAGCGTGACTAGCGGGAACTGGGATACGCAGTATTTT.

This clone was seen more than once but under ten times. The chain couples TRBV28 to TRBJ2-7; D possibly corresponds to TRBD2 (7 bases). The germline gives CDR1 MDHEN, CDR2 SYDVKM. The CDR3 contains 14 residues. V was cut by 5 bases and J by 6 bases, with 17 bases left in between. The CDR3 sequence: CASSPWEGGAEQYF. The CDR3 DNA follows: TGTGCCAGCAGTCCCTGGGAGGGGGGTGCCGAGCAGTACTTC.

This clone has just a few counts. The chain links TRBV6-6 to TRBJ2-5; 10 bases agree with TRBD1. The germline gives CDR1 MNHNY, CDR2 SVGAGI (reference sequence). The length of the CDR3 is 14 residues. The CDR3 nucleotides are TGTGCGGGGGGCAGGGACAGGGGCACGGAGACCCAGTACTTC. Its translation: CAGGRDRGTETQYF.

The chain employs TRBV6-5 and TRBJ2-7; TRBD1 aligns across 8 bases. Germline loops: CDR1 MNHEY, CDR2 SVGAGI. J gave up 2 bases and V 5 bases, and 5 bases lay outside the gene matches. The CDR3 covers 14 residues. The CDR3: CASSVHRGTYEQYF. The CDR3 nucleotides are TGTGCCAGCAGTGTACACAGGGGGACCTACGAGCAGTACTTC.